This TCR beta chain was sequenced for a study of T cells in Graves' hyperthyroidism and ophthalmopathy. Study-wide results and limits: Most expanded thyroid clonotypes above 0.001 recurred in blood.

From RNA transcripts, TCR beta CDR3 regions were amplified. The HTBI primer set served for first-round RT-PCR of the TCR CDR3. TCRdb passed the multiplex PCR reads through MiXCR, listing each CDR3 protein once. The data contain hundreds of thousands of distinct CDR3 sequences, about 15% of them singletons. This clonotype has a count of ten or more. Its target is unknown. A NOSPECS grade of at least 4, a Clinical Activity Score of at least 3 and duration under 3 months were recorded in ophthalmopathy patients. Isolation of PBMCs was performed on around 10 ml fresh peripheral blood. This receptor was obtained from a woman in her 50s with Graves' ophthalmopathy. The sequenced material came from blood.

The CDR3 DNA is TGTGCCAGCAGCCAAGGGGGCCGGGGAGACTATGGCTACACCTTC. Amino acid sequence: CASSQGGRGDYGYTF. The rearrangement joins TRBV3-1 to TRBJ1-2; TRBD1 might be the D (5 bases). Germline V CDR1 and CDR2: LGHDT, YNNKEL (reference sequence). This CDR3 contains 15 residues. Trimming took 1 base from V and 3 from J, leaving 12 bases between them.